The present T cell receptor beta chain was sequenced within a study of identical twins. Each CDR3 protein gets one entry after TCRdb re-called the 5' RACE reads with MiXCR. Of 1.5 million to 2 million distinct CDR3 sequences listed, around 33% are singletons. Germline V lookup: CDR1 DFQATT, CDR2 SNEGSKA (reference sequence). This CDR3 region has 14 residues. V lost 5 bases to trimming and J lost 4 bases, with 18 bases between them. Study results and caveats: When twins shared out-of-frame alpha sequences, those sequences had excess low generation probability. In beta out-of-frame sequences, the excess sharing between twins was weaker. Abundant beta clonotypes from cord blood had fewer insertions, unlike memory repertoires, which showed none.

Notes on this clonotype: The antigen remains undetermined.

The clonotype comes from a newborn girl in good health. The genes are TRBV20-1 and TRBJ2-7, with D tentatively TRBD1 (6 bases). Specimen: cord blood. The CDR3 DNA is TGCAGTGCTGGGAAAACACAGGGTTTTTACGAGCAGTACTTC. As protein: CSAGKTQGFYEQYF.